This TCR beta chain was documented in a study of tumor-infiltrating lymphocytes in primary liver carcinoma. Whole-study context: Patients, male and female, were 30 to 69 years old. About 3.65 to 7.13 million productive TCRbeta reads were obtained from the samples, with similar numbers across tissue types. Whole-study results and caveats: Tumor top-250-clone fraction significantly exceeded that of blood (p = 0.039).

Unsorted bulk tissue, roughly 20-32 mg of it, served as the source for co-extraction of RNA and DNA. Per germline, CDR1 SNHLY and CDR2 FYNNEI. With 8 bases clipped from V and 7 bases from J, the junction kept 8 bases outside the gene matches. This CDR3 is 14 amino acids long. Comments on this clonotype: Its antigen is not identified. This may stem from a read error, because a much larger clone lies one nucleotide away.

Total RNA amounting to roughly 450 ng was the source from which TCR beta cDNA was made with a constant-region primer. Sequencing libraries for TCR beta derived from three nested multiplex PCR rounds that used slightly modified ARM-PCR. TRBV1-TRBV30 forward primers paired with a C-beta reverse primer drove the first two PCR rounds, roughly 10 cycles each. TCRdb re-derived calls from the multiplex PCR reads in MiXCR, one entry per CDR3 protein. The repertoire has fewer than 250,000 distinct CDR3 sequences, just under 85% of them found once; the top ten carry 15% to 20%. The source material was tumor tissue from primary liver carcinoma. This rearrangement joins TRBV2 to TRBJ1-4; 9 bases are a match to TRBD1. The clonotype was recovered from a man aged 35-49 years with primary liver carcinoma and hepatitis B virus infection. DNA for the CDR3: TGTGCCAGCTGGGACAGGGTCGGAAGTGAAAAACTGTTTTTT. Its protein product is CASWDRVGSEKLFF.